These 13 T cell receptor beta chains share one sample of origin, sequenced in a study of T cell clonality in common variable immunodeficiency. Sequencing used immunoSEQ multiplex PCR; TCRdb keeps in-frame clones, though not all of them. Sampling found about 52,000 clones, none seen once. Sequencing was done on a sample of peripheral blood mononuclear cells. All receptors come from a person between 18 and 69 years old in good health.

The table lists this clone with many counts. With the read ending 3 residues before the CDR3 end, the germline J gene is used to fill in that end. The chain uses TRBV6-4 and TRBJ1-2; possible D gene TRBD1, 5 bases. The germline CDR1 and CDR2 sequences are MRHNA and SNTAGT. The CDR3 contains 14 residues. The CDR3 is CASSESGEGLDYTF. The CDR3 DNA, read in part, is TGTGCCAGCAGTGAATCTGGGGAGGGACTGGAC.

This clone came up a few times. The CDR3 sequence: CSARDLHVDSNQPYTF. CDR3 DNA, as far as it was read: TGCAGTGCTAGAGATCTTCACGTCGATAGCAATCAGCCC. The chain uses TRBV20-1 and TRBJ1-2, with D hard to call. The read halts 3 residues ahead of the CDR3 end, with the missing end drawn from the germline J gene. Germline-derived CDR1 and CDR2 are DFQATT and SNEGSKA (reference sequence). This CDR3 comprises 16 residues.

To note about this clone: The CDR3 end is not reached by the read, which stops 3 residues before it; the germline J gene fills it in. The rearrangement uses TRBV2 and TRBJ1-5; D is unresolved. CDR3 length equals 15 residues. CDR1 SNHLY and CDR2 FYNNEI come from the germline V gene. The ends were cut back, 5 bases at V and 2 bases at J, with 13 bases in the middle. The DNA read from the CDR3 is TGTGCCAGCAGTACGGACTTAGACGGCAATCAGCCC. Translating it yields CASSTDLDGNQP. The complete CDR3 reads CASSTDLDGNQPQHF. Based on the CDR3 plus reference TRBV2 and TRBJ1-5, the full variable domain is EPEVTQTPSHQVTQMGQEVILRCVPISNHLYFYWYRQILGQKVEFLVSFYNNEISEKSEIFDDQFSVERPDGSNFTLKIRSTKLEDSAMYFCASSTDLDGNQPQHFGDGTRLSIL.

This clone appeared many times. The read ends 3 residues before the CDR3 terminus; that terminus is restored from the germline J gene. The V gene is TRBV30, the J gene TRBJ1-2; no clear D. This CDR3 has 14 amino acids. CDR1 is GTSNPN and CDR2 is SVGIG in the germline V gene (reference sequence). V gave up 2 bases and J gave up 3 bases, with 13 bases separating them. The CDR3 spells CAWSPGSLYYGYTF. The sequenced CDR3 bases are TGTGCCTGGAGTCCAGGTTCTTTATACTATGGC.

The sample holds many counts of this clone. From the germline J gene comes the end of the CDR3, since the read stops 3 residues before it. The V gene is TRBV20-1, the J gene TRBJ2-5; 8 positions match TRBD2. CDR3 length: 13 amino acids. Germline trimming cut 6 bases from V and 4 bases from J; bases unmatched to any gene: 7. Per germline, CDR1 DFQATT and CDR2 SNEGSKA (reference sequence). CDR3 in amino acids: CSAKVAGPETQYF. CDR3 DNA (partial): TGCAGTGCGAAGGTAGCGGGACCAGAGACC.

In this sample, this clone turned up a few times. The sequence runs out 3 residues before the end of the CDR3; the remainder is reconstructed from the germline J gene. The chain links TRBV11-2 to TRBJ1-1, with a weak D call TRBD1 (5 bases). There are 15 residues in the CDR3. The germline V gene has CDR1 SGHAT and CDR2 FQNNGV. Trimming cost V 7 bases and J 4 bases, with 19 bases left between them. The CDR3 sequence is CASTQAWGSATEAFF. The CDR3 DNA, read in part, is TGTGCCAGCACCCAGGCCTGGGGCTCTGCCACTGAA.

This clone was observed many times. The read stops 3 residues short of the end of the CDR3; the missing end is completed from the germline J gene. This chain connects TRBV30 to TRBJ2-1, with 8 bases fitting TRBD2. This CDR3 spans 11 amino acids. CDR1 is GTSNPN, CDR2 SVGIG, per germline (reference sequence). The junction had 3 bases not matched to a gene; V was cut back by 5 bases and J by 9 bases. CDR3 in amino acids: CAWVGGVEQFF. The sequenced CDR3 bases are TGTGCCTGGGTCGGGGGGGTTGAG.

Comments on this clone: Coverage ceases 3 residues before the CDR3 finishes, and the germline J gene fills in the end. This chain uses TRBV2 with TRBJ1-5; D remains unclear. Trimming left V 6 bases short and J 1 base short, with 16 bases between. Germline V lookup: CDR1 SNHLY, CDR2 FYNNEI. The CDR3 runs 16 residues. The CDR3 loop reads CASRSTWIGSNQPQHF. CDR3 DNA (partial): TGTGCCAGCAGAAGTACTTGGATAGGGAGCAATCAGCCC.

This clone has at least ten counts. The CDR3 extends 3 residues past the end of the read, so its final part is completed from the germline J gene. The genes are TRBV20-1 and TRBJ1-6, with TRBD1 matching over 8 bases. V was pared by 0 bases and J by 10 bases, with 11 bases of the junction left unmatched. The CDR3 length is 16 residues. Germline values: CDR1 DFQATT, CDR2 SNEGSKA (reference sequence). The covered CDR3 bases are TGCAGTGCTAGAGATCCCAGGACAGGGTTTGTCTCACCC. This gives the protein CSARDPRTGFVSP. The CDR3, in full, reads CSARDPRTGFVSPLHF.

This clone was found many times. Read data end 3 residues before the CDR3 end; the end is taken from the germline J gene. The chain has TRBV4-1 and TRBJ1-3, with 7 bases aligning to TRBD1. The CDR3 contains 15 residues. Trimming removed 3 bases from V and 1 base from J; junction bases left unmatched: 3. The V gene's germline CDR1 is MGHRA and CDR2 YSYEKL. The CDR3 spells CASSHIQGSGNTIYF. The DNA read from the CDR3 is TGCGCCAGCAGCCACATACAGGGGTCTGGAAACACC.

This clone was seen only a few times. From the germline J gene comes the end of the CDR3, since the read stops 3 residues before it. The J gene is TRBJ2-7, the V gene TRBV7-2; 9 bases agree with TRBD2. Germline loops: CDR1 SGHTA, CDR2 FQGNSA. This CDR3 spans 15 amino acids. After removal of 5 bases from V and 6 bases from J, the junction contained 11 bases not matched to a gene. CDR3 DNA (partial): TGTGCCAGCAGCCGCCAAAGCGGGGGGCCCGGCGAG. Protein product: CASSRQSGGPGE. Given in full, the CDR3 is CASSRQSGGPGEQYF. Based on the CDR3 plus reference TRBV7-2 and TRBJ2-7, the full variable domain is GAGVSQSPSNKVTEKGKDVELRCDPISGHTALYWYRQSLGQGLEFLIYFQGNSAPDKSGLPSDRFSAERTGGSVSTLTIQRTQQEDSAVYLCASSRQSGGPGEQYFGPGTRLTVT.

This clone appeared a few times. Possible read error: a much larger clone is one base away. The CDR3 end lies 3 residues beyond the end of the read and is filled in from the germline J gene. J is TRBJ2-2 and V is TRBV30; the D gene is possibly TRBD1 (6 bases). Germline CDR1 is GTSNPN and CDR2 is SVGIG (reference sequence). The CDR3 has 16 amino acids. The CDR3 region is CAWSPSSPGQGTKLFF. CDR3 bases read: TGTGCCTGGAGTCCCTCTTCCCCGGGGCAGGGGACAAAG. Drawing the rest from reference TRBV30 and TRBJ2-2, the complete variable domain is SQTIHQWPATLVQPVGSPLSLECTVEGTSNPNLYWYRQAAGRGLQLLFYSVGIGQISSEVPQNLSASRPQDRQFILSSKKLLLSDSGFYLCAWSPSSPGQGTKLFFGEGSRLTVL.

This clone was counted many times. The CDR3 end falls 3 residues outside the read, so it is completed with the germline J gene. The genes are TRBV19 and TRBJ2-1; 11 nucleotides agree with TRBD1. Germline values: CDR1 LNHDA, CDR2 SQIVND (reference sequence). Germline trimming cut 9 bases from V and 3 bases from J; bases unmatched to any gene: 10. The CDR3 spans 16 residues. CDR3 DNA (partial): TGTGCCAGGACACACCGGGGACAGGGGGTCTACAATGAG. Protein product: CARTHRGQGVYNE. The complete CDR3 reads CARTHRGQGVYNEQFF. Looking up the rest from reference TRBV19 and TRBJ2-1 gives the full variable domain: DGGITQSPKYLFRKEGQNVTLSCEQNLNHDAMYWYRQDPGQGLRLIYYSQIVNDFQKGDIAEGYSVSREKKESFPLTVTSAQKNPTAFYLCARTHRGQGVYNEQFFGPGTRLTVL.